Listed below are T cell receptor beta chains from one sample, sequenced in a study of T cells in Graves' hyperthyroidism and ophthalmopathy. One entry per CDR3 protein, called by TCRdb with MiXCR from the multiplex PCR reads. The table records under 700,000 distinct CDR3 sequences, approximately 15% of them present only once. Input material: blood. These receptors all come from a woman between 18 and 29 years old with Graves' hyperthyroidism. Both conserved end residues are part of each CDR3. Fields, in order: CDR3 DNA, CDR3 protein, clone size, J gene, V gene, D gene. D genes are given only for firm matches. Rows give clone size only sometimes, using once, few, many, or a class for an expanded clone.

TGTGCCAGCAGGCAGCAGATCATGAACACTGAAGCTTTCTTT CASRQQIMNTEAFF many TRBJ1-1 TRBV7-8 -
TGTGCCAGCTCACCTCGGGCTAGCGGGCTTCCCCCCTCTTACAATGAGCAGTTCTTC CASSPRASGLPPSYNEQFF - TRBJ2-1 TRBV18 TRBD2
TGTGCCAGTACCAGGACAGAGATGAACACTGAAGCTTTCTTT CASTRTEMNTEAFF many TRBJ1-1 TRBV19 -
TGTGCCAGCAGCGTTGGACAGCGGGGGGCAGGGGAGACCCAGTACTTC CASSVGQRGAGETQYF - TRBJ2-5 TRBV9 TRBD2
TGTGCCAGCAGCTTAGTCCCCGGGACAGCCTATGGCTACACCTTC CASSLVPGTAYGYTF few TRBJ1-2 TRBV7-9 TRBD1
TGTGCCAGCAGCCAACTAATTCGAACGGGAGCAGGAAATGAGCAGTTCTTC CASSQLIRTGAGNEQFF many TRBJ2-1 TRBV3-1 -
TGTGCCAGCAGTGAAAGGTGGGATAACTATGGCTACACCTTC CASSERWDNYGYTF few TRBJ1-2 TRBV6-1 -
TGTGCCATCACCCCGGCCTTAAATGAAAAACTGTTTTTT CAITPALNEKLFF few TRBJ1-4 TRBV10-3 -
TGTGCCAGTAGTTCTCGGGGGGTAGCGGGAGGTTGGGGGGTCTACAATGAGCAGTTCTTC CASSSRGVAGGWGVYNEQFF - TRBJ2-1 TRBV19 TRBD2
TGTGCCAGCAGCTCACAGGGGCTGGAGGTAGATGGCTACACCTTC CASSSQGLEVDGYTF few TRBJ1-2 TRBV7-9 TRBD1
TGTGCCAGCAGCTTCTTGGGGGGTCCCTACGAGCAGTACTTC CASSFLGGPYEQYF many TRBJ2-7 TRBV7-2 -
TGCAGCGTTGAAATTCTATCCACAGATACGCAGTATTTT CSVEILSTDTQYF few TRBJ2-3 TRBV29-1 -
TGTGCCAGCAGCTTCCGAATGAACACCGGGGAGCTGTTTTTT CASSFRMNTGELFF few TRBJ2-2 TRBV7-8 -
TGCGCCAGCAGCCAAGTACCCGGGAGGACTGAAGCTTTCTTT CASSQVPGRTEAFF - TRBJ1-1 TRBV4-1 -
TGTGCCAGCAGCAGCCGGGGTAATTCACCCCTCCACTTT CASSSRGNSPLHF many TRBJ1-6 TRBV11-3 -
TGTGCCAGCAGCTTAGATATAGCGGGGACCGGAATTCGGTACACTGAAGCTTTCTTT CASSLDIAGTGIRYTEAFF - TRBJ1-1 TRBV11-2 -
TGTGCCAGGAAGGGACTAGCGGAAGAGACCCAGTACTTC CARKGLAEETQYF - TRBJ2-5 TRBV25-1 TRBD2
TGTGCCAGCAGTTATTTATTGGGGCACCAGAGCACAGATACGCAGTATTTT CASSYLLGHQSTDTQYF - TRBJ2-3 TRBV6-2/TRBV6-3 -
TGTGCCAGCAGTTTTTCGGGGAGGCCGGGTAATGAGCAGTTCTTC CASSFSGRPGNEQFF - TRBJ2-1 TRBV6-1 -
TGTGCCAGCAGTTTTGATGGGGCCTCCTACAATGAGCAGTTCTTC CASSFDGASYNEQFF many TRBJ2-1 TRBV28 -
TGTGCCAGCAGCTTAGAGACTAGCGGGAGAAGAGATACGCAGTATTTT CASSLETSGRRDTQYF - TRBJ2-3 TRBV11-2 TRBD2
TGCGCCAGCAGCTTGGATCCGACAGGGGATCAGCCCCAGCATTTT CASSLDPTGDQPQHF many TRBJ1-5 TRBV5-1 TRBD1
TGTGCCAGCAGCTCCCTGCAGCGGGGCTTATTGGGTGAGCAGTACTTC CASSSLQRGLLGEQYF few TRBJ2-7 TRBV7-9 TRBD2
TGTGCCAGCAGTCGGGGACAGGGGTTGAGAGGCAATCAGCCCCAGCATTTT CASSRGQGLRGNQPQHF - TRBJ1-5 TRBV6-1 TRBD1
TGCGCCAGCAGTGAGTCGGCAACAGGGTCAAGCCCCTATAATTCACCCCTCCACTTT CASSESATGSSPYNSPLHF - TRBJ1-6 TRBV10-2 -
TGCGCCAGCAGCTTGGGGGCGTACCAAGAGACCCAGTACTTC CASSLGAYQETQYF - TRBJ2-5 TRBV5-1 -
TGTGCTAGTGGTTTCCTGATAGCGGGTCGCTCCTACAATGAGCAGTTCTTC CASGFLIAGRSYNEQFF few TRBJ2-1 TRBV12-5 TRBD2
TGTGCCAGCAGCTTAGGCGGGACAGGGGACAATCAGCCCCAGCATTTT CASSLGGTGDNQPQHF many TRBJ1-5 TRBV7-2 TRBD1
TGTGCCAGCAGCTTGATCTCAGGGTTCAGCTCTGGAAACACCATATATTTT CASSLISGFSSGNTIYF many TRBJ1-3 TRBV7-6 -
TGTGCCAGCAGCAACGGACCGGCTAACACTGAAGCTTTCTTT CASSNGPANTEAFF many TRBJ1-1 TRBV2 -
TGCGCCAGCAGCCAAGGAATGCTAGCGGGAATCACAGATACGCAGTATTTT CASSQGMLAGITDTQYF - TRBJ2-3 TRBV4-1 TRBD2
TGTGCCATCAGTGAACAAAGGGGCATCCAAGGCTACACCTTC CAISEQRGIQGYTF - TRBJ1-2 TRBV10-3 -
TGTGCCAGCAGCTCCCGATTCCTAGGGACCGGGGAGCTGTTTTTT CASSSRFLGTGELFF many TRBJ2-2 TRBV7-9 -
TGTGCCACCAGTGAGAGGAGAGGGCAGGGCCATGGCTACACCTTC CATSERRGQGHGYTF - TRBJ1-2 TRBV24-1 -
TGTGCCAGCAGTTCTGACACGATCGAGCAGTACTTC CASSSDTIEQYF many TRBJ2-7 TRBV12-3/TRBV12-4 -
TGTGCCAGCAGCGGAATAACCGGGGAGCTGTTTTTT CASSGITGELFF few TRBJ2-2 TRBV9 -
TGTGCCAGCAGCGTCCGGGACAGCAGCACAGATACGCAGTATTTT CASSVRDSSTDTQYF many TRBJ2-3 TRBV7-8 TRBD1
TGTGCCAGCAGCATGAGGTTAGCGCCGGGCGGACAGACCCAGTACTTC CASSMRLAPGGQTQYF few TRBJ2-5 TRBV11-1 -
TGTGCCAGCAGTTCCGTTTTTAGAGAGACCCAGTACTTC CASSSVFRETQYF many TRBJ2-5 TRBV11-2 -
TGTGCCACCTCCGAGGGGGTAGGGCCTTTCAAAAACATTCAGTACTTC CATSEGVGPFKNIQYF few TRBJ2-4 TRBV15 -
TGCAGTGCTGGACTAGCGGAGAACACCGGGGAGCTGTTTTTT CSAGLAENTGELFF - TRBJ2-2 TRBV20-1 TRBD2